This T cell receptor (beta chain) was profiled in a study of blood T cell repertoires in COVID-19. Looking at the study overall: Acute and convalescent COVID-19 specimens originated in the United States, Italy and Spain. In each case, the material was cDNA or gDNA derived from T cells, B-cell-depleted T cells, or PBMCs.

Allocation to cohorts depended on clinical history reported by the participants. Method: immunoSEQ multiplex PCR; TCRdb's copy keeps in-frame clones and lacks some. Here the sample spans 150,000 to 200,000 clones, roughly 87% being singletons. The CDR3 totals 15 residues. Looked up from germline, CDR1 is SGHTA and CDR2 is FQGNSA. Trimming at V came to 1 base and at J to 5 bases, leaving 4 bases not matched to a gene. The V gene is TRBV7-2, the J gene TRBJ2-5; 10 positions match TRBD1. Sequencing used PBMCs or T cells enriched from blood (not recorded which). This receptor was taken from a human donor with acute COVID-19. The donor label of this sample is uncertain. DNA for the CDR3: TGTGCCAGCAGCTTAGAGAGACAGGGGGCGGAGACCCAGTACTTC. Amino acid sequence: CASSLERQGAETQYF.